This T cell receptor beta chain was retrieved from a study of shared clonotypes between healthy human individuals. Regarding the study as a whole: Shared clonotypes across all four donors exceeded non-shared ones in generation probability. Sequencing depth was expected to affect clonotype sharing among donors. Generally, estimated richness proved larger in naive subsets than it did in memory subsets.

V dropped 1 base and J dropped 8 bases, with 8 bases sitting between them. Germline assignment: CDR1 SEHNR and CDR2 FQNEAQ (reference sequence). The CDR3 is 13 amino acids. Points on this clone: The antigen remains unidentified. Distinct nucleotide sequences in the sample also encode this CDR3.

The authors loaded about 200 ng DNA, around 32,000 T cell genomes, into sorted-subset replicate PCRs. The method was immunoSEQ multiplex PCR; TCRdb's version includes in-frame clones alone and lacks a portion of them. In the table there are 2,500,000 or so clones, around 90% of which are singletons. The sequence derives from a man younger than 35 in good health. Some clones in this sample may be carry-over from other donors' samples. Source material: naive CD4+ T cells from PBMCs. Subset noted: CD45RA+ positively selected. The V gene is TRBV7-9, the J gene TRBJ1-4; weak D call: TRBD1 (5 bases). CDR3 amino acids: CASSLGTGEKLFF. As DNA, the CDR3 is TGTGCCAGCAGCTTAGGTACAGGCGAAAAACTGTTTTTT.